This TCR beta chain was retrieved from a study of regulatory T cells in long-lasting Graves disease. The wider study: Duration of antithyroid drug therapy among newly diagnosed Graves' patients was under 3 months.

The time point here: newly diagnosed GD, antithyroid drugs for less than 3 months. After RNA was extracted from PBMCs, the TCR library was made from it. Graves' disease diagnosis used American Thyroid Association guidelines. iRepertoire HTBI primers and Arm-PCR of CDR3 regions built TCR beta libraries. MiXCR, applied by TCRdb to the multiplex PCR reads, yields one record per CDR3 protein. The sample consists of 520,000 or so distinct CDR3 sequences, more than 10% of them appearing once. V dropped 0 bases and J dropped 2; count of bases not matched to a gene: 4. CDR3 length: 15 amino acids. In germline, CDR1 is SEHNR, CDR2 FQNEAQ (reference sequence). There are a few counts of this clonotype. This same sample was also taken into another study, of T cells in Graves' hyperthyroidism and ophthalmopathy. As that study records: Exclusions: uncontrolled infection, other autoimmune disease, pregnancy, lactation.

The rearrangement links TRBV7-9 to TRBJ2-7; TRBD2 matches at 7 bases. This TCR was sampled from a woman aged 30 to 39 with Graves disease. Sequenced material: peripheral blood mononuclear cells (PBMCs), taken at new diagnosis, from a patient treated with antithyroid drugs. CDR3 residues: CASSLAQRGPYEQYF. CDR3 coding DNA: TGTGCCAGCAGCTTAGCCCAGCGGGGCCCCTACGAGCAGTACTTC.